The 7 T cell receptor beta chains presented below share a single source sample, sequenced in a study of blood T cell repertoires in COVID-19. Profiled with immunoSEQ multiplex PCR; TCRdb holds only in-frame clones, not every one. The sample holds about 170,000 clones, more than 70% seen once. Input material: peripheral blood. The receptors originated from a man in his fifties with active or convalescent COVID-19.

This chain joins TRBV7-2 and TRBJ1-5; D is unresolved. The length of the CDR3 is 13 residues. CDR1 and CDR2 from the germline V gene are SGHTA and FQGNSA. Trimming removed 2 bases from V and 4 bases from J, with 6 bases in between. For the CDR3, the DNA is TGTGCCAGCAGCTTACAGGCAAATCAGCCCCAGCATTTT. This sequence encodes CASSLQANQPQHF.

The J gene is TRBJ1-1, the V gene TRBV28, with TRBD1 matching over 9 bases. The CDR3 runs to 15 residues. Germline assignment: CDR1 MDHEN and CDR2 SYDVKM. With V trimmed by 4 bases and J by 4 bases, 7 bases remained unmatched. The CDR3 loop is CASSSGTGLSTEAFF. CDR3 in DNA: TGTGCCAGCAGTTCCGGGACAGGGTTATCCACTGAAGCTTTCTTT. Filled out from reference TRBV28 and TRBJ1-1, the complete variable domain reads DVKVTQSSRYLVKRTGEKVFLECVQDMDHENMFWYRQDPGLGLRLIYFSYDVKMKEKGDIPEGYSVSREKKERFSLILESASTNQTSMYLCASSSGTGLSTEAFFGQGTRLTVV.

The V and J genes are TRBV19 and TRBJ2-5, with a tentative D call TRBD1 (6 bases). Trimming pared 5 bases from V and 3 bases from J, leaving 22 bases between. The germline V gene encodes CDR1 LNHDA and CDR2 SQIVND (reference sequence). This CDR3 region has 17 residues. The DNA of the CDR3 is TGTGCCAGTAGTGACCTCTGGGACATTTCCACTAAAGAGACCCAGTACTTC. Amino acids: CASSDLWDISTKETQYF.

The chain couples TRBV7-3 to TRBJ2-5, with D possibly TRBD2 on 5 matching bases. Germline loops: CDR1 SGHTA, CDR2 FQGTGA. The germline V and J ends were trimmed by 5 bases and 5 bases, with 15 bases remaining between them. This CDR3 has 14 residues. The CDR3 spells CASSPQGSQETQYF. The DNA for the CDR3 is TGTGCCAGCAGCCCCCAAGGGAGCCAGGAGACCCAGTACTTC.

This chain links TRBV15 with TRBJ2-6; possible D gene TRBD1, 5 bases. This CDR3 has 16 residues. The V and J ends lost 4 bases and 0 bases respectively, with 10 bases between them. Germline V CDR1 and CDR2: LNHNV, YYDKDF (reference sequence). In DNA, the CDR3 is TGTGCCACCAGCAAAGGGGCAAACTCTGGGGCCAACGTCCTGACTTTC. Its protein product is CATSKGANSGANVLTF.

The chain is built from TRBV7-2 and TRBJ2-5; perhaps TRBD2 as D (5 bases). Trimming shortened V by 4 bases and J by 6 bases, and 12 bases separated the two germline ends. CDR1 and CDR2 (germline): SGHTA, FQGNSA. The CDR3 covers 13 residues. The CDR3 protein is CASSSTRMKTQYF. The DNA for the CDR3 is TGTGCCAGCAGCTCTACTAGGATGAAGACCCAGTACTTC.

The V gene is TRBV11-2, the J gene TRBJ2-7, with 8 bases lining up with TRBD2. Germline V gives CDR1 SGHAT, CDR2 FQNNGV. After removal of 2 bases from V and 2 bases from J, the junction contained 5 bases not matched to a gene. The CDR3 extends over 15 amino acids. This chain's CDR3 is CASSLHSGATYEQYF. In DNA, the CDR3 is TGTGCCAGCAGCTTACATAGCGGGGCTACCTACGAGCAGTACTTC.